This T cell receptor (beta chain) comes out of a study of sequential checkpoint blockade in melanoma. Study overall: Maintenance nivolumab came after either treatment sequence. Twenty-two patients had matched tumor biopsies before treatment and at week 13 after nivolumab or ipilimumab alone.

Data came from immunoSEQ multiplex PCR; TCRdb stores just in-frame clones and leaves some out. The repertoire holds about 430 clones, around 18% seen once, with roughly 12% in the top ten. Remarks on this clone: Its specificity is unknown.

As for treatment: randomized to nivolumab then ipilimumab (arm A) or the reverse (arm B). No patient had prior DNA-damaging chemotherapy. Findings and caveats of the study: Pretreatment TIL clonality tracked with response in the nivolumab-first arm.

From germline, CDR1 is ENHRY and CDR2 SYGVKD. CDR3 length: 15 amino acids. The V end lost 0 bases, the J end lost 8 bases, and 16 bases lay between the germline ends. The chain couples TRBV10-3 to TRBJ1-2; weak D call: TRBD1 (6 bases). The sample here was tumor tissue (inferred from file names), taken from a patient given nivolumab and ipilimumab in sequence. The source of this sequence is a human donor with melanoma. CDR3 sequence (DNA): TGTGCCATCAGTGAGTCTCAGGGACAATCAAGGGGCTACACCTTC. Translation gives CAISESQGQSRGYTF.